This TCR beta chain was captured in a study of T-cell reconstitution after alpha-beta-depleted transplantation in children. The library targeted TCRbeta and was prepared with unique molecular identifiers. TCRdb reprocessed the PCR reads with MiXCR, giving one entry per CDR3 protein. The sample contains fewer than 750,000 distinct CDR3 sequences, roughly 30% of which appear only once. J lost 5 bases, V lost 3 bases, and 22 bases had no gene match. There are 20 residues in the CDR3. CDR1 is MDHEN and CDR2 is SYDVKM in the germline V gene. Study observations and caveats: After transplant, at about two months, alpha-beta T cells were reportedly derived from several hundred expanded graft clones. The high TCRbeta diversity at day 60 in some patients came from surviving recipient T cells and thymic progenitors.

Of note for this clonotype: Its specificity is unknown.

The receptor comes from a boy in the first two years of life with Wiskott-Aldrich syndrome, due to receive a stem cell transplant. The rearrangement links TRBV28 to TRBJ2-7; TRBD2 aligns across 10 bases. The specimen comprised PBMCs, sampled before TCRalphabeta/CD19-depleted stem cell transplant. CDR3 DNA sequence: TGTGCCAGCAGTTTCATTGCGGATGGAGAGCTAGCGGGAGTTGCCCACGAGCAGTACTTC. Residues: CASSFIADGELAGVAHEQYF.